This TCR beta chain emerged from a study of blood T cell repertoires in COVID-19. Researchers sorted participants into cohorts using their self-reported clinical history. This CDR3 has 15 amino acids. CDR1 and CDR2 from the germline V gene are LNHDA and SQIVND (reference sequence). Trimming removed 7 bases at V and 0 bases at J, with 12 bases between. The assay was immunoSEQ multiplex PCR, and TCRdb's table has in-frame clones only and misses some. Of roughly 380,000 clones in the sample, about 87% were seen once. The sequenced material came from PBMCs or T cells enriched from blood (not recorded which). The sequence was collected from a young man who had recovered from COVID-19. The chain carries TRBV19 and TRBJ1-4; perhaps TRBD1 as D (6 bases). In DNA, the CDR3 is TGTGCCAGTACGAGACAGGCGGCAACTAATGAAAAACTGTTTTTT. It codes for CASTRQAATNEKLFF.